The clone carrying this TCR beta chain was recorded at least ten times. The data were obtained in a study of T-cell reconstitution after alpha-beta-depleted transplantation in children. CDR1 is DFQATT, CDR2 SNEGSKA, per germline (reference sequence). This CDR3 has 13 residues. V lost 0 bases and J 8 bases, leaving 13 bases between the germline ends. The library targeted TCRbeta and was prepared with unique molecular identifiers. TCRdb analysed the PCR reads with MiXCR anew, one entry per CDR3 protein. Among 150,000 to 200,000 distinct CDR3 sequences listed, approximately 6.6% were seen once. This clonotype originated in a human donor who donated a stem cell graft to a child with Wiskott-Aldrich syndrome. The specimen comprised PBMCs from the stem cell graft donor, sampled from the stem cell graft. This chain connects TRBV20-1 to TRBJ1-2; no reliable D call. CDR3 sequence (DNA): TGCAGTGCTAGAGAAACGCGTAAAGACGGCTACACCTTC. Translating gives CSARETRKDGYTF.